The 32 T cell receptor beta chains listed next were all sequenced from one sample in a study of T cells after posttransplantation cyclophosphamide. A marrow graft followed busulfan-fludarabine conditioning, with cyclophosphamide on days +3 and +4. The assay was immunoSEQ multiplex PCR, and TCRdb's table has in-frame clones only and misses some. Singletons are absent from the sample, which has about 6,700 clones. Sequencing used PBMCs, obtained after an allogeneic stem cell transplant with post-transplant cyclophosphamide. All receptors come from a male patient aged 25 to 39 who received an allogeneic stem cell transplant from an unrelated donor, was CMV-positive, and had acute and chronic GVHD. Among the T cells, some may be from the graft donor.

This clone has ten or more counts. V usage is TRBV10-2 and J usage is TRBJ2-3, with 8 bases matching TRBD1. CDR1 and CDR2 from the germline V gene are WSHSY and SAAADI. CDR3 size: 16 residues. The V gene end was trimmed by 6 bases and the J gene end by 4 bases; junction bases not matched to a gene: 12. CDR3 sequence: CASRMLPQGVADTQYF. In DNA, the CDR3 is TGCGCCAGCAGGATGCTCCCACAGGGGGTGGCAGATACGCAGTATTTT.

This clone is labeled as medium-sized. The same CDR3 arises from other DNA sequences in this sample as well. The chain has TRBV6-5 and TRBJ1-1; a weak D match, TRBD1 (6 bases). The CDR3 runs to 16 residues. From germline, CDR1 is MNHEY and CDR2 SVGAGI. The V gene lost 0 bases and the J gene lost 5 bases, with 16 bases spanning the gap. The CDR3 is CASSYSAGGGGTEAFF. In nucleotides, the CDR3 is TGTGCCAGCAGTTACTCGGCAGGAGGGGGGGGTACTGAAGCTTTCTTT.

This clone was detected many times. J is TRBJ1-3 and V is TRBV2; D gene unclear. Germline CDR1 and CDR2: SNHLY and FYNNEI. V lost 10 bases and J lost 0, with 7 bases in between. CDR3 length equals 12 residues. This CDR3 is CAILGSGNTIYF. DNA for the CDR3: TGTGCCATTCTCGGCTCTGGAAACACCATATATTTT.

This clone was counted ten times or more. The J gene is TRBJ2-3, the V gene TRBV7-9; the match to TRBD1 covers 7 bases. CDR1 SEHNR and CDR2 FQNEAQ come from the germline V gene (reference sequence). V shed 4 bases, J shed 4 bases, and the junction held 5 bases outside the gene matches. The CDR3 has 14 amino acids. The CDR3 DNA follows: TGTGCCAGCAGCTCCCAAGGGGGCCCAGATACGCAGTATTTT. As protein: CASSSQGGPDTQYF.

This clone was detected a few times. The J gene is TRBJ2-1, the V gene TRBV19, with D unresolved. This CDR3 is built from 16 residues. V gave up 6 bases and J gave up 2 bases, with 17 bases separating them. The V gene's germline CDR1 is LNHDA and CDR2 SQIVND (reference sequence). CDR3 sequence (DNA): TGTGCCAGTAGCCGCCAGAGGCGAACTGCCTACAATGAGCAGTTCTTC. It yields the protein CASSRQRRTAYNEQFF.

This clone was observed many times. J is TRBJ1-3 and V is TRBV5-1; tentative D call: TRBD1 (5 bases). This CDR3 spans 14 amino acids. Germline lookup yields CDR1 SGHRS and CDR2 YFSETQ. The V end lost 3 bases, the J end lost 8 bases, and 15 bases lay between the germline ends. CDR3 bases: TGCGCCAGCAGCTCCGCGGGACCGACAGACACCATATATTTT. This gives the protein CASSSAGPTDTIYF.

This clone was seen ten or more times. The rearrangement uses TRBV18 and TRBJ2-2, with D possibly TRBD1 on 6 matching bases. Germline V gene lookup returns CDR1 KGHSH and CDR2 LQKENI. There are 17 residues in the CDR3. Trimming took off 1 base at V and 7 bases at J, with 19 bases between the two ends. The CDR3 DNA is TGTGCCAGCTCACCACGAGCTGGTGGGCTGACAGGCGGGGAGCTGTTTTTT. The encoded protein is CASSPRAGGLTGGELFF.

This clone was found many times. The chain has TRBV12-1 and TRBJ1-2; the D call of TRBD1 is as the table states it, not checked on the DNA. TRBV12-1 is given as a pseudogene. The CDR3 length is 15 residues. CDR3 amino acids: CASSRTGAENYGYTF. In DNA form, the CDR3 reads TGTGCCAGCAGCCGAACAGGGGCTGAGAACTATGGCTACACCTTC.

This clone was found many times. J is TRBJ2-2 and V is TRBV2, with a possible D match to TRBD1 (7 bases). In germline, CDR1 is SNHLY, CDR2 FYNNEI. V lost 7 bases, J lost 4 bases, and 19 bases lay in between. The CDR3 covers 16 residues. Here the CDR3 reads CASKGKTGRTTGELFF. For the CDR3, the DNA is TGTGCCAGCAAAGGGAAGACAGGGAGGACCACCGGGGAGCTGTTTTTT.

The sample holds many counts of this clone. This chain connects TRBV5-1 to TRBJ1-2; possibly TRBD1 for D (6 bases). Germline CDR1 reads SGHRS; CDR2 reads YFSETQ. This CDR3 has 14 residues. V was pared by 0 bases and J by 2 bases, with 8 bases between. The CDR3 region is CASSLGGTNYGYTF. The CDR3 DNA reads TGCGCCAGCAGCTTGGGGGGGACAAACTATGGCTACACCTTC. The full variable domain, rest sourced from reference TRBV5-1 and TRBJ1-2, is KAGVTQTPRYLIKTRGQQVTLSCSPISGHRSVSWYQQTPGQGLQFLFEYFSETQRNKGNFPGRFSGRQFSNSRSEMNVSTLELGDSALYLCASSLGGTNYGYTFGSGTRLTVV.

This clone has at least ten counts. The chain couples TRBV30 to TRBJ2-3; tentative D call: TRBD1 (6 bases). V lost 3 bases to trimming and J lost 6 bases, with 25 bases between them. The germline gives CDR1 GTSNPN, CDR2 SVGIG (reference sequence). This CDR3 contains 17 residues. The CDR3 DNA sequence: TGTGCCTGGAGACGTTCAACTCGGGACCCAACAGGGGATACGCAGTATTTT. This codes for CAWRRSTRDPTGDTQYF.

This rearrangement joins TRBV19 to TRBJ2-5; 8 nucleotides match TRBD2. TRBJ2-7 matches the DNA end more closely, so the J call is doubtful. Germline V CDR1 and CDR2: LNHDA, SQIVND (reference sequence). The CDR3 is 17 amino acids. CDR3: CASSNRLNGGATYEQYF. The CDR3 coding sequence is TGTGCCAGTAGTAACCGCCTTAACGGGGGGGCGACGTACGAGCAGTACTTC.

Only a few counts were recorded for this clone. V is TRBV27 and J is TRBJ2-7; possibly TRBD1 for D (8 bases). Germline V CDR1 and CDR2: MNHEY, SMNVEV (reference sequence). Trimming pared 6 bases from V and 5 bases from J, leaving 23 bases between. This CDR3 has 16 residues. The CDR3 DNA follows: TGTGCCAGCAGCCTACATAACAGGGGGGGGACCAACGAGCAGTACTTC. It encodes CASSLHNRGGTNEQYF.

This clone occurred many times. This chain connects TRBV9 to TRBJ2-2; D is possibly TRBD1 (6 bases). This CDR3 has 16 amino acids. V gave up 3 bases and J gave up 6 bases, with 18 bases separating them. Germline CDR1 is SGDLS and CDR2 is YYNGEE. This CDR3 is CASSEPGVWSAGELFF. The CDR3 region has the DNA TGTGCCAGCAGCGAACCAGGGGTGTGGAGCGCCGGGGAGCTGTTTTTT.

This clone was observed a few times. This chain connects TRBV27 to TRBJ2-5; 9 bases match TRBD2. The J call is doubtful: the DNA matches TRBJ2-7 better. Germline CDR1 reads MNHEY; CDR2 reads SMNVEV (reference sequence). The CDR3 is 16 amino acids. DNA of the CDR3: TGTGCCAGCAGTTTATCCCCCGGGACTAGCCCCAACGAGCAGTACTTC. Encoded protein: CASSLSPGTSPNEQYF.

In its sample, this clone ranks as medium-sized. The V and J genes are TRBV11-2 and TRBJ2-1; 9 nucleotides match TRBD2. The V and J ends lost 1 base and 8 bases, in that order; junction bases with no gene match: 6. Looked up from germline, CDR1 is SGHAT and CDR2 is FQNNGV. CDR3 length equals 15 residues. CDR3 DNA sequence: TGTGCCAGCAGCTTAGTTGCGGGAGGGATCTATGAGCAGTTCTTC. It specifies CASSLVAGGIYEQFF. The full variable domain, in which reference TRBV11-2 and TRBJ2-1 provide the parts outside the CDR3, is EAGVAQSPRYKIIEKRQSVAFWCNPISGHATLYWYQQILGQGPKLLIQFQNNGVVDDSQLPKDRFSAERLKGVDSTLKIQPAKLEDSAVYLCASSLVAGGIYEQFFGPGTRLTVL.

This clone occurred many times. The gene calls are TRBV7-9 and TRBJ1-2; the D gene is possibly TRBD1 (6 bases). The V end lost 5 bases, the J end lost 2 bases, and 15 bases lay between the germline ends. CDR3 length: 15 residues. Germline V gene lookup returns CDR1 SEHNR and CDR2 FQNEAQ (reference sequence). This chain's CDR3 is CASSPRQDGNYGYTF. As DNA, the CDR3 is TGTGCCAGCAGCCCGAGACAGGACGGAAACTATGGCTACACCTTC.

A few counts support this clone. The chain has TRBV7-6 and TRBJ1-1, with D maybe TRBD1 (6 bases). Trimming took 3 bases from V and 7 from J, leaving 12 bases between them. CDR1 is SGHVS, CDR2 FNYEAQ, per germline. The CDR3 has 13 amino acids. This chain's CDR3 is CASSFVQDSEAFF. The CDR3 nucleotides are TGTGCCAGCAGCTTTGTACAGGACAGTGAAGCTTTCTTT. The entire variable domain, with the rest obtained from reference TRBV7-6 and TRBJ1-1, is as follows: GAGVSQSPRYKVTKRGQDVALRCDPISGHVSLYWYRQALGQGPEFLTYFNYEAQQDKSGLPNDRFSAERPEGSISTLTIQRTEQRDSAMYRCASSFVQDSEAFFGQGTRLTVV.

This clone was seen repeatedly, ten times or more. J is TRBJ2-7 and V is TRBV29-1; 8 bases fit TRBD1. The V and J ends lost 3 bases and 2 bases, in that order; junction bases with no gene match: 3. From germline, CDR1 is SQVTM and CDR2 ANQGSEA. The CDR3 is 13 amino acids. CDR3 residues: CSVETGEAYEQYF. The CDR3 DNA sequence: TGCAGCGTTGAGACAGGGGAGGCCTACGAGCAGTACTTC.

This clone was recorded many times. CDR3 region: CASSNGGTADRHF. CDR3 bases: TGTGCCAGTAGTAATGGCGGGACAGCAGATCGCCACTTT. The chain links TRBV19 to TRBJ1-6, with TRBD1 matching over 7 bases. Unmatched junction bases numbered 12, after V lost 4 bases and J lost 18 bases. CDR3 length: 13 amino acids. Germline loops: CDR1 LNHDA, CDR2 SQIVND (reference sequence). The full variable domain, its missing parts supplied by reference TRBV19 and TRBJ1-6, is DGGITQSPKYLFRKEGQNVTLSCEQNLNHDAMYWYRQDPGQGLRLIYYSQIVNDFQKGDIAEGYSVSREKKESFPLTVTSAQKNPTAFYLCASSNGGTADRHFGNGTRLTVT.

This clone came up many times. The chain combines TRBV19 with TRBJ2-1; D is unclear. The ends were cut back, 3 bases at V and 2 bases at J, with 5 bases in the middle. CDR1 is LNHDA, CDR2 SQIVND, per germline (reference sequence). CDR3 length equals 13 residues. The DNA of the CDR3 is TGTGCCAGTAGTATGGAGACCTACAATGAGCAGTTCTTC. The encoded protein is CASSMETYNEQFF.

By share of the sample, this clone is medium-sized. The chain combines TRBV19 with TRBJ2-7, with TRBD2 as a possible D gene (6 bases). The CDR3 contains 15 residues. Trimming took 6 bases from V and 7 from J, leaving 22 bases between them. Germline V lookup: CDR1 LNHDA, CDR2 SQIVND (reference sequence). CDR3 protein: CASSLAPTRSGEQYF. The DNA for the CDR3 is TGTGCCAGTAGCCTCGCCCCGACTAGATCGGGGGAGCAGTACTTC.

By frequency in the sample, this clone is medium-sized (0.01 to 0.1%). CDR3 region: CASSTEQGNSPLHF. In DNA form, the CDR3 reads TGTGCCAGTAGTACTGAACAGGGGAACTCACCCCTCCACTTT. The chain recombines TRBV19 with TRBJ1-6, with TRBD1 matching over 7 bases. The J segment lost 10 bases and the V segment lost 4 bases, leaving 7 bases of the junction unmatched. Germline V CDR1 and CDR2: LNHDA, SQIVND (reference sequence). The CDR3 consists of 14 residues. The full variable domain, with the rest looked up from reference TRBV19 and TRBJ1-6, is DGGITQSPKYLFRKEGQNVTLSCEQNLNHDAMYWYRQDPGQGLRLIYYSQIVNDFQKGDIAEGYSVSREKKESFPLTVTSAQKNPTAFYLCASSTEQGNSPLHFGNGTRLTVT.

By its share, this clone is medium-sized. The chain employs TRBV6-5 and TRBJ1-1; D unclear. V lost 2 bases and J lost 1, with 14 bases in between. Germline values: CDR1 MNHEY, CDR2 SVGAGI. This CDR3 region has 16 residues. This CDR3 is CASSYPGRDGNTEAFF. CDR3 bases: TGTGCCAGCAGTTACCCAGGACGGGATGGGAACACTGAAGCTTTCTTT.

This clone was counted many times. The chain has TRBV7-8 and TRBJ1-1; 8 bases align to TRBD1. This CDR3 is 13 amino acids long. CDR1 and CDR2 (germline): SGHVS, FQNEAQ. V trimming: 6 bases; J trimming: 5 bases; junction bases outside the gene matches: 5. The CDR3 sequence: CASSQGAQTEAFF. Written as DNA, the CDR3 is TGTGCCAGCAGTCAGGGGGCGCAAACTGAAGCTTTCTTT.

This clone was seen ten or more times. The CDR3 is CASSLRDTEAFF. CDR3 sequence (DNA): TGTGCCAGCAGCTTACGAGACACTGAAGCTTTCTTT. The chain recombines TRBV11-2 with TRBJ1-1; D not resolved. V gave up 2 bases and J gave up 3 bases, with 4 bases separating them. Germline V gene lookup returns CDR1 SGHAT and CDR2 FQNNGV. CDR3 length: 12 amino acids.

CDR3 nucleotide sequence: TGTGCCAGCAGCTTAGATATGGCGGGAGGCACAGATACGCAGTATTTT. It specifies CASSLDMAGGTDTQYF. V and J are TRBV11-2 and TRBJ2-3, with TRBD2 matching 7 bases. Germline values: CDR1 SGHAT, CDR2 FQNNGV. The CDR3 is made up of 16 amino acids. Trimming at V came to 0 bases and at J to 1 base, leaving 4 bases not matched to a gene.

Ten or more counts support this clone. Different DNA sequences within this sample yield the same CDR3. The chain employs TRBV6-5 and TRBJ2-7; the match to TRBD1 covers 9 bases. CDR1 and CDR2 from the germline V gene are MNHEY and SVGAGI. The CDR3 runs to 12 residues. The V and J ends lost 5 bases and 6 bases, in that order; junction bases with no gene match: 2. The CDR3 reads CASSGDRVEQYF. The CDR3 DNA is TGTGCCAGCAGTGGGGACAGGGTCGAGCAGTACTTC.

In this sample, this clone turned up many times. The CDR3 reads CASSPGAGEKLFF. The CDR3 DNA reads TGTGCCAGCAGTCCAGGGGCAGGAGAAAAACTGTTTTTT. The genes are TRBV6-6 and TRBJ1-4; D is possibly TRBD1 (6 bases). V gave up 5 bases and J gave up 8 bases, with 12 bases separating them. From germline, CDR1 is MNHNY and CDR2 SVGAGI (reference sequence). This CDR3 spans 13 amino acids.

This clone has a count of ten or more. For the CDR3, the DNA is TGTGCCAGCAGCTCCCAGGACAGCTACGAGCAGTACTTC. Amino acid sequence: CASSSQDSYEQYF. The chain is built from TRBV11-2 and TRBJ2-7; D is perhaps TRBD1 (6 bases). The germline V gene has CDR1 SGHAT and CDR2 FQNNGV. V gave up 4 bases and J gave up 3 bases, with 10 bases separating them. The CDR3 runs to 13 residues.

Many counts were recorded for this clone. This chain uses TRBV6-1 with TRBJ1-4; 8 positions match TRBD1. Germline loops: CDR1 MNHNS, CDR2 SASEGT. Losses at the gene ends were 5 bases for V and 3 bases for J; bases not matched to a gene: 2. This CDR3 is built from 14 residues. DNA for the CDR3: TGTGCCAGCAGTCAGGGGGCAGCTAATGAAAAACTGTTTTTT. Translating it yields CASSQGAANEKLFF.

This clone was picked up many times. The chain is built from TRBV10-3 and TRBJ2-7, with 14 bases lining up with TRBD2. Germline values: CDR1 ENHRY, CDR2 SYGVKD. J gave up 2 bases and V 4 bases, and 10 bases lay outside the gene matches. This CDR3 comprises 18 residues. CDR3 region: CAISAGLAGGRTAYEQYF. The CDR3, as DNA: TGTGCCATCAGTGCTGGACTAGCGGGAGGAAGGACCGCCTACGAGCAGTACTTC.